The T cell receptor (beta chain) under discussion was sequenced for a study of cytomegalovirus exposure and HLA in healthy donors. Germline V gives CDR1 MGHRA, CDR2 YSYEKL. Trimming took off 1 base at V and 3 bases at J, with 7 bases between the two ends. The CDR3 extends over 13 amino acids. This clone has more than one count but fewer than ten. Its antigen is as yet unknown. Study results and caveats: Later on, analysis showed that most CMV-associated TCR beta chains appeared to be HLA-restricted. According to reports, the classifier identified cytomegalovirus status with high specificity and sensitivity. TCR beta sequences numbering more than 15,000 were associated with HLA alleles at 0.05 false discovery rate in a later analysis.

Use of 60 Vbeta and 13 Jbeta primers characterized the PCR. Per the study methods: It was a later analysis that counted some 80 million unique TCR beta chains, of which about 10 million were shared. The data were produced by immunoSEQ multiplex PCR, yet TCRdb's version contains in-frame clones alone and is incomplete. V and J calls and clone size follow that table, whereas D and trimming were derived from the DNA. The sample includes some 200,000 clones, roughly 78% of them seen just once. The sequence derives from a girl aged 10 to 17 in good health and CMV-seropositive. The sample taken for sequencing was PBMCs. The chain combines TRBV4-1 with TRBJ2-7, with D possibly matching TRBD1 (6 bases). The CDR3 loop reads CASSQAQGYEQYF. The CDR3 region has the DNA TGCGCCAGCAGCCAAGCACAGGGCTACGAGCAGTACTTC.